This entry features one T cell receptor beta chain sequence. Its antigen has not been determined. One end of the junction does not line up with germline, which may come from a read error. Receptors were amplified or captured by multiplex PCR. Instrument used: Illumina HiSeq 4000. CDR3 regions were amplified by Arm-PCR with iRepertoire HTBI primers to construct TCR beta libraries. Gel purification was performed on PCR products prior to sequencing. The original methods were these. Gene usage analysis of CDR3 amino acid clonotypes relied on the roughly 58 TRBV and 13 to 15 TRBJ segments identified across samples. Filtered high-quality paired reads were merged into contigs using COPE and FqMerger. BLAST was used to align contigs to IMGT TRBV, TRBD and TRBJ reference genes, and CDR3 was defined according to IMGT. Highly expanded clones were defined as clonotypes with a frequency above 0.1%. Repertoire diversity was measured by Shannon entropy, and V-J evenness by the Gini coefficient. A clonotype was considered public if more than one individual shared it. Using fastp trimming at Q25 and MiXCR clonotype assembly, TCRdb reanalyzed the public sequencing data and kept in-frame beta chains. Each CDR3 protein appears once, grouped with its most common genes and DNA. Clone size and V and J calls follow TCRdb, not the original study. For this sample there are around 480,000 distinct CDR3 sequences; roughly a sixth appear just once. About 25% of the sample comes from the top ten.

The sample belongs to a study of regulatory T cells in long-lasting Graves disease (dated by TCRdb to 2020 to 2023). The study in broad terms: In the newly diagnosed Graves' disease group, patients had been taking antithyroid drugs for less than 3 months. The study was conducted in China and was registered as a clinical trial. This study used TCR sequencing and RNA sequencing of peripheral blood to compare persistent Graves' disease patients against newly diagnosed Graves' disease patients. A total of around 35 samples were covered by TCR sequencing, comprising approximately 13 persistent and around 20 newly diagnosed Graves' disease patients. On the study overall, not on this receptor specifically: TRBV28, TRBJ1-2 and TRBJ2-5 were preferentially used in persistent disease, while TRBV20-1 and TRBJ2-1 were favored in newly diagnosed disease. Persistent patients shared more public clonotypes among themselves (2,741) than newly diagnosed patients did (more than 850). Compared with newly diagnosed patients, persistent Graves' disease patients had lower TCR Shannon entropy and fewer highly expanded clones, which suggests clonal expansion. The study examined only peripheral blood because the primary lesion, thyroid tissue, could not be accessed. The small sample size was acknowledged by the authors as a limitation that may reduce accuracy. Only the TCR beta chain was sequenced and analyzed.

In the germline V gene (reference sequence), CDR1 corresponds to MNHEY and CDR2 to SMNVEV. Spanning cysteine to phenylalanine, the CDR3 consists of 13 amino acids. Just the 39-base CDR3 DNA is kept, in frame starting at base 1. What the time point label conveys for this sample: newly diagnosed GD, antithyroid drugs for less than 3 months. For both TCR sequencing and RNA sequencing, RNA was extracted from PBMCs in TRIzol. Graves' disease was diagnosed according to American Thyroid Association guidelines. Patients for the study were recruited at an endocrinology department in Xi'an, China. Each patient gave about 10 milliliters of peripheral blood, collected in an EDTA anticoagulant tube. Ficoll Paque Plus density gradient separation was used to isolate PBMCs, and no additional T cell sorting was done. An Agilent 2100 Bioanalyzer and agarose gel were used to assess RNA quality, and a NanoDrop 2000 was used to measure RNA concentration.

These data also featured in a second study, about T cells in Graves' hyperthyroidism and ophthalmopathy. The second study, in turn, reports: Stable Graves' hyperthyroidism was defined as the absence of progression to ophthalmopathy over 18 months of follow-up. Hyperthyroidism patients were newly diagnosed, with disease duration under 2 months, and aged 18 to 65 years. Patients with uncontrolled infections, other autoimmune diseases, pregnancy or lactation were excluded. Diagnoses were established on the basis of clinical symptoms, serum thyroxine and TRAb, thyroid ultrasound, and orbital computed tomography. For the first round of RT-PCR on the TCR CDR3, the HTBI primer set was used together with the Qiagen OneStep RT-PCR kit. Most expanded thyroid clonotypes (frequency above 0.001) were also detected in blood, suggesting blood repertoires may reflect thyroid immune responses. In cross-validation, a model built on a 13 V-J signature told ophthalmopathy apart from stable hyperthyroidism with less than 90% sensitivity and approximately 81% specificity, and in testing the same model reached 80%/75%. During validation, the model predicted progression to ophthalmopathy a median of around six months ahead of onset, with almost 71% sensitivity and about 72% specificity. A discovery cohort of about 96 patients, approximately 45 with Graves' ophthalmopathy and about 60 with stable Graves' hyperthyroidism, was used to find distinguishing TCR V-J signatures. Prospective prediction of ophthalmopathy was tested in an independent validation cohort consisting of 18 to 20 hyperthyroidism patients and around 16 patients who later progressed to ophthalmopathy. The 95 to 100 discovery patients were randomly divided into training and test sets at a 7:3 ratio. In addition, the study compared T-cell repertoires in thyroid tissue and in blood from several Graves' hyperthyroidism patients. Once sampling was done, hyperthyroidism patients were given methimazole at a starting dose of 30 mg daily, whereas ophthalmopathy patients were given high-dose intravenous methylprednisolone. A second multiplex PCR round built the libraries, followed by size selection and purification. Libraries were sequenced paired-end with 100 bp reads on an Illumina HiSeq2000. SOAPnuke was used to process the raw data, with reads discarded if the reads contained adapters or uncalled bases, had a mean Phred below 15, or lacked an exact constant-primer or identifier match. High-quality paired reads were merged with COPE v1.2.5, and unique nucleotide sequences were defined as clonotypes. MiTCR v1.1 was used to align the clonotypes against IMGT TRBV, TRBD and TRBJ reference segments. Only V-J combinations with frequency above 0.0001, covering approximately 99% of repertoires, were analysed. A TCS score was defined as the ratio between F50 (clonal expansion) and ExV (chaos), using BLOSUM62-based TCRdist between CDR3 peptides within each V-J. Welch's t-statistics and random forest reduced 450 to 600 V-J features to roughly 13, which were used in a naive Bayes classifier (R e1071). Sample size was not statistically predetermined, and investigators were not blinded to group allocation. TCR Vbeta CDR3 sequencing of roughly 140 peripheral blood samples (over 40 ophthalmopathy, 75 to 85 hyperthyroidism and some 17 progressor patients) is reported in the paper.

Sequences were derived from peripheral blood mononuclear cells (PBMCs), sampled at new diagnosis, from a patient treated with antithyroid drugs. The sequence derives from a middle-aged woman with Graves disease. Donor details come from another sample of the same person, matched by shared clones. The rearrangement combines TRBV27 with TRBJ2-1; the D element might be TRBD1 or TRBD2, as each aligns at 6 bases. CDR3 loop: CAGSHSGAGEQFF. The nucleotide sequence is given as TGTGCCGGCAGCCATTCGGGGGCTGGTGAGCAGTTCTTC.